The source of this T cell receptor beta chain is a study of CD8+ T cells in alopecia areata. Treatment here: oral pan-JAK inhibitor, 5-10 mg twice daily. After isolation, RNA underwent reverse transcription to generate cDNA as the sequencing template. Profiling relied on immunoSEQ multiplex PCR, and the TCRdb table lists in-frame clones only, not all of them. The sample shows approximately 280,000 clones, over 45% of them seen only once. The V end lost 3 bases, the J end lost 2 bases, and 10 bases lay between the germline ends. CDR3 length equals 15 residues. Germline lookup yields CDR1 SNHLY and CDR2 FYNNEI.

The source was CD4+ T cells sorted from blood, collected at week 24, from a patient treated with tofacitinib. The TCR originated in a human donor with alopecia areata. The chain is built from TRBV2 and TRBJ2-2; D possibly matches TRBD1 or TRBD2 (5 bases each). The CDR3 bases are TGTGCCAGCAGTGAGCTGGGACCCAACACCGGGGAGCTGTTTTTT. Translating gives CASSELGPNTGELFF.